The 19 T cell receptor beta chains below were found in one sample sequenced in a study of blood T cell repertoires in COVID-19. The table came from immunoSEQ multiplex PCR; TCRdb's copy has only in-frame clones and leaves some out. The sample comprises some 100,000 clones, just under 95% of which are singletons, and 5.7% rests with the top ten. Sequenced input: peripheral blood. The origin of the receptors is a man aged 65 to 79 with acute or convalescent COVID-19.

The V gene is TRBV30, the J gene TRBJ1-1; 7 nucleotides align to TRBD1. The ends lost 3 bases at V and 0 bases at J; junction bases unmatched: 4. The CDR3 is made up of 14 amino acids. In germline, CDR1 is GTSNPN, CDR2 SVGIG (reference sequence). The CDR3 bases are TGTGCCTGGAGACGGACAGGTTTGAACACTGAAGCTTTCTTT. Translated: CAWRRTGLNTEAFF.

The chain combines TRBV10-2 with TRBJ2-2; D might be TRBD1 (6 bases). The germline gives CDR1 WSHSY, CDR2 SAAADI. This CDR3 contains 15 residues. Trimming removed 3 bases at V and 3 bases at J, with 11 bases between. The CDR3 region is CASSDQGQYTGELFF. The CDR3, as DNA: TGCGCCAGCAGTGACCAGGGACAATACACCGGGGAGCTGTTTTTT.

V and J are TRBV3-1 (or the pseudogene TRBV3-2) and TRBJ2-7; maybe TRBD2 (6 bases). This CDR3 has 14 amino acids. Germline V gene lookup returns CDR1 LGHDT and CDR2 YNNKEL (reference sequence). V lost 3 bases to trimming and J lost 2 bases, with 11 bases between them. This CDR3 reads CASSHWRETYEQYF. In nucleotides, the CDR3 is TGTGCCAGCAGCCATTGGCGGGAAACCTACGAGCAGTACTTC.

The J gene is TRBJ2-7, the V gene TRBV6-5, with TRBD1 identical over 10 bases. Germline V gene sequence: CDR1 MNHEY, CDR2 SVGAGI. The CDR3 length is 15 residues. V dropped 4 bases and J dropped 9; count of bases not matched to a gene: 12. The CDR3 here is CASSSTGTGVYGQYF. CDR3 sequence (DNA): TGTGCCAGCAGTTCAACCGGGACAGGGGTATATGGGCAGTACTTC.

This clone was detected only once. The J gene is TRBJ1-5, the V gene TRBV2, with D hard to call. The V end was cut by 8 bases, the J end by 9 bases, with 20 bases between. CDR3 length: 14 residues. Germline assignment: CDR1 SNHLY and CDR2 FYNNEI. Here the CDR3 reads CASGEDLLRTPQHF. The CDR3 DNA reads as TGTGCCAGCGGGGAGGACCTTCTTAGGACGCCCCAGCATTTT.

The chain uses TRBV2 and TRBJ2-5, with D possibly matching TRBD2 (6 bases). This CDR3 spans 13 amino acids. The V gene lost 3 bases and the J gene lost 4 bases, with 9 bases spanning the gap. Germline V gives CDR1 SNHLY, CDR2 FYNNEI. The CDR3: CASSESGGETQYF. CDR3 nucleotide sequence: TGTGCCAGCAGTGAGTCCGGGGGAGAGACCCAGTACTTC. The full variable domain, completed using reference TRBV2 and TRBJ2-5, is EPEVTQTPSHQVTQMGQEVILRCVPISNHLYFYWYRQILGQKVEFLVSFYNNEISEKSEIFDDQFSVERPDGSNFTLKIRSTKLEDSAMYFCASSESGGETQYFGPGTRLLVL.

The chain uses TRBV28 and TRBJ1-1; perhaps TRBD1 as D (6 bases). The CDR3 has 15 amino acids. V lost 0 bases to trimming and J lost 4 bases, with 12 bases between them. Germline lookup yields CDR1 MDHEN and CDR2 SYDVKM. The CDR3 loop is CASSLWVRQATEAFF. CDR3 coding DNA: TGTGCCAGCAGTTTATGGGTTCGACAGGCCACTGAAGCTTTCTTT. The full variable domain, rest sourced from reference TRBV28 and TRBJ1-1, is DVKVTQSSRYLVKRTGEKVFLECVQDMDHENMFWYRQDPGLGLRLIYFSYDVKMKEKGDIPEGYSVSREKKERFSLILESASTNQTSMYLCASSLWVRQATEAFFGQGTRLTVV.

The rearrangement uses TRBV19 and TRBJ2-7; TRBD1 agrees at 10 bases. The germline CDR1 and CDR2 sequences are LNHDA and SQIVND (reference sequence). The CDR3 has 15 residues. J lost 2 bases, V lost 8 bases, and 9 bases had no gene match. CDR3 loop: CASAETGTGAYEQYF. The CDR3 nucleotides are TGTGCCAGTGCCGAGACCGGGACAGGGGCCTACGAGCAGTACTTC.

The chain is built from TRBV18 and TRBJ1-2; perhaps TRBD1 as D (5 bases). Germline CDR1 KGHSH, CDR2 LQKENI. The CDR3 extends over 13 amino acids. V dropped 0 bases and J dropped 5 bases, with 7 bases sitting between them. CDR3 coding DNA: TGTGCCAGCTCACCACCCGGGGGTTATGGCTACACCTTC. Amino acids: CASSPPGGYGYTF. Based on the CDR3 plus reference TRBV18 and TRBJ1-2, the full variable domain is NAGVMQNPRHLVRRRGQEARLRCSPMKGHSHVYWYRQLPEEGLKFMVYLQKENIIDESGMPKERFSAEFPKEGPSILRIQQVVRGDSAAYFCASSPPGGYGYTFGSGTRLTVV.

The chain is built from TRBV5-1 and TRBJ1-5, with D possibly TRBD1 on 5 matching bases. V gave up 0 bases and J gave up 4 bases, with 8 bases separating them. CDR1 is SGHRS, CDR2 YFSETQ, per germline. CDR3 length equals 14 residues. The DNA of the CDR3 is TGCGCCAGCAGCTTGGTTCCAGGGAATCAGCCCCAGCATTTT. Its protein product is CASSLVPGNQPQHF.

This chain joins TRBV5-6 and TRBJ2-1, with D possibly being TRBD2 (7 bases). CDR1 and CDR2 (germline): SGHDT, YYEEEE. CDR3 size: 15 residues. V lost 4 bases and J lost 9, with 20 bases in between. For the CDR3, the DNA is TGTGCCAGCAGCAAGGAGGGGGGACTACCGAGTGAGCAGTTCTTC. Its protein is CASSKEGGLPSEQFF.

The genes are TRBV10-3 and TRBJ1-3, with a tentative D call TRBD1 (6 bases). Germline V gene lookup returns CDR1 ENHRY and CDR2 SYGVKD. V was trimmed by 6 bases and J by 4 bases, leaving 16 bases between them. CDR3 length: 15 amino acids. The CDR3 protein is CAISDRRGSGNTIYF. The CDR3 coding sequence is TGTGCCATCAGCGACCGTAGGGGGTCGGGAAACACCATATATTTT.

Written as DNA, the CDR3 is TGCGCCAGCAGCTTGGAACAGGATCTTCGCACCGGGGAGCTGTTTTTT. It is translated as CASSLEQDLRTGELFF. This sequence joins TRBV5-1 and TRBJ2-2; possibly TRBD1 for D (5 bases). Trimming took off 0 bases at V and 4 bases at J, with 13 bases between the two ends. The CDR3 sequence is 16 residues long. Germline V CDR1 and CDR2: SGHRS, YFSETQ.

The chain combines TRBV11-2 with TRBJ1-4; D is unresolved. Germline CDR1 reads SGHAT; CDR2 reads FQNNGV. V was trimmed by 0 bases and J by 8 bases, leaving 7 bases between them. The CDR3 has 13 amino acids. The CDR3 nucleotides are TGTGCCAGCAGCTTAGATGGCTGGGAAAAACTGTTTTTT. As protein: CASSLDGWEKLFF.

V and J are TRBV5-1 and TRBJ2-7; 7 positions agree with TRBD1. Germline loops: CDR1 SGHRS, CDR2 YFSETQ. CDR3 length equals 13 residues. Unmatched junction bases numbered 5, after V lost 5 bases and J lost 3 bases. The CDR3 protein is CASSTGQFYEQYF. CDR3 sequence (DNA): TGCGCCAGCAGTACGGGACAGTTCTACGAGCAGTACTTC.

CDR3 loop: CASSSGQVPQPQHF. CDR3 bases: TGCGCCAGCAGCTCCGGACAGGTTCCTCAGCCCCAGCATTTT. The J gene is TRBJ1-5, the V gene TRBV10-1; 7 bases line up with TRBD1. This CDR3 has 14 amino acids. The V gene end was trimmed by 6 bases and the J gene end by 6 bases; junction bases not matched to a gene: 8. From germline, CDR1 is WNHNN and CDR2 SYGVQD (reference sequence).

DNA of the CDR3: TGTGCCAGCAGTGCCCTCCGAATGCAACTGGATTCACCCCTCCACTTT. This translates into CASSALRMQLDSPLHF. The chain couples TRBV28 to TRBJ1-6, with unresolved D. The CDR3 runs 16 residues. Trimming stripped 5 bases from V and 8 bases from J, with 19 bases between. The germline V gene has CDR1 MDHEN and CDR2 SYDVKM.

The CDR3 nucleotides read TGTGCCAGCAGTGAACTAATAGCGGGGGGGTACGACGAGCAGTACTTC. As protein: CASSELIAGGYDEQYF. The chain carries TRBV2 and TRBJ2-7, with 11 bases lining up with TRBD2. The CDR3 is 16 amino acids. CDR1 is SNHLY, CDR2 FYNNEI, per germline. J was trimmed by 5 bases and V by 2 bases; bases with no gene match: 8.

This chain's CDR3 is CASSSTSYGYTF. CDR3 nucleotide sequence: TGTGCCAGCAGTTCTACGAGCTATGGCTACACCTTC. The chain combines TRBV6-2 or TRBV6-3 with TRBJ1-2; D call uncertain. V was pared by 4 bases and J by 4 bases, with 7 bases between. The CDR3 covers 12 residues. Germline V CDR1 and CDR2: MNHEY, SVGEGT.